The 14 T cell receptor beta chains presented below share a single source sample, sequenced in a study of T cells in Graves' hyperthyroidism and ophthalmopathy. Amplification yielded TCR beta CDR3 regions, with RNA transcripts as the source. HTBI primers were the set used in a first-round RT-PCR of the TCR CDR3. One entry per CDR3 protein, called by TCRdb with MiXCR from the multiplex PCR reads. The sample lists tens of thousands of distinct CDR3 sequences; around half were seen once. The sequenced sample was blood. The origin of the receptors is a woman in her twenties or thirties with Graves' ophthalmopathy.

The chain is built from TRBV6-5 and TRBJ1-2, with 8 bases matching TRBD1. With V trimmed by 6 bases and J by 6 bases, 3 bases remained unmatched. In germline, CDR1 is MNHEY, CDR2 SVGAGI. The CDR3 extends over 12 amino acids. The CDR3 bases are TGTGCCAGCAGCATGGGACAGGATGGCTACACCTTC. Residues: CASSMGQDGYTF.

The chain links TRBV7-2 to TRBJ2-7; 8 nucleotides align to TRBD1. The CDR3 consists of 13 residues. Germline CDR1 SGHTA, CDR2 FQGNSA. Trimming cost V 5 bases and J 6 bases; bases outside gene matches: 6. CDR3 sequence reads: CASSRRTGSEQYF. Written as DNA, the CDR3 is TGTGCCAGCAGCCGGAGGACAGGGAGCGAGCAGTACTTC.

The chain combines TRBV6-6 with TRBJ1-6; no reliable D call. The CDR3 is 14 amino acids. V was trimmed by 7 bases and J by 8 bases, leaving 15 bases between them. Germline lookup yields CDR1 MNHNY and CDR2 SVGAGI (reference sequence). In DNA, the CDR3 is TGTGCCAGCACCGGGCTGGGCCCGGATTCACCCCTCCACTTT. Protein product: CASTGLGPDSPLHF.

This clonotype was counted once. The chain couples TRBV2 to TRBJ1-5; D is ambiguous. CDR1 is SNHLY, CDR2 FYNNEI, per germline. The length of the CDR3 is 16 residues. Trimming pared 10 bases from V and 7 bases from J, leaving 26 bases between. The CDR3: CATKGLAQTYEQPQHF. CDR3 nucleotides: TGTGCCACCAAGGGTCTAGCGCAGACCTACGAGCAGCCCCAGCATTTT.

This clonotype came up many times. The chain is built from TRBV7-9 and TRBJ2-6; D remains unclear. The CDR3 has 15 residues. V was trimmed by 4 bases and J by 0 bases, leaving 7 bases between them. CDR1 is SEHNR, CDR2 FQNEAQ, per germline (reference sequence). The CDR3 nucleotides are TGTGCCAGCAGCTCTAGGACCTCTGGGGCCAACGTCCTGACTTTC. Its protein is CASSSRTSGANVLTF.

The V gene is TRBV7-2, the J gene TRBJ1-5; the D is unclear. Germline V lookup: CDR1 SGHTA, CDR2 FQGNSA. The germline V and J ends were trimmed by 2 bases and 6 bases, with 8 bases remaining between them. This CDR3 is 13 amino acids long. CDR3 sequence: CASSLSAPQPQHF. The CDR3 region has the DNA TGTGCCAGCAGCTTAAGTGCGCCTCAGCCCCAGCATTTT. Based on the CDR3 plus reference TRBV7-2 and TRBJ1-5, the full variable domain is GAGVSQSPSNKVTEKGKDVELRCDPISGHTALYWYRQSLGQGLEFLIYFQGNSAPDKSGLPSDRFSAERTGGSVSTLTIQRTQQEDSAVYLCASSLSAPQPQHFGDGTRLSIL.

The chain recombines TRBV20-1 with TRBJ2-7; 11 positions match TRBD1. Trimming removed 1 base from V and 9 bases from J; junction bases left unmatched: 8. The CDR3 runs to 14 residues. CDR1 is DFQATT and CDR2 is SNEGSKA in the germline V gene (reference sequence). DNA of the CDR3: TGCAGTGCTAGAGTCCCGGGACAGGGGGGTGGGCAGTACTTC. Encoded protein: CSARVPGQGGGQYF.

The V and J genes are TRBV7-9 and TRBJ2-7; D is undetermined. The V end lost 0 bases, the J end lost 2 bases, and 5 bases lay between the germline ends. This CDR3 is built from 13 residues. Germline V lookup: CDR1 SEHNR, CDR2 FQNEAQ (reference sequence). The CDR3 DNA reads TGTGCCAGCAGCTTAGCGCTGACCTACGAGCAGTACTTC. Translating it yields CASSLALTYEQYF.

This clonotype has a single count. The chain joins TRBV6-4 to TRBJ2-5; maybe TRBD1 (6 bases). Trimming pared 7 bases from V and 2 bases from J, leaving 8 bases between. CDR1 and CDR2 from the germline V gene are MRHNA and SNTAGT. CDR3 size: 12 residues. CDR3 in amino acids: CASTGQQETQYF. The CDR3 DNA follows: TGTGCCAGCACAGGACAGCAAGAGACCCAGTACTTC.

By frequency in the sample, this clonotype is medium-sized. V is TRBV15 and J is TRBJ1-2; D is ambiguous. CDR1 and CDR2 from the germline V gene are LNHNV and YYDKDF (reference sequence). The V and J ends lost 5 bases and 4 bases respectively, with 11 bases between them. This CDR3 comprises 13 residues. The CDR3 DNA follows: TGTGCCACCAGCTTAGAGAGGCTCTATGGCTACACCTTC. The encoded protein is CATSLERLYGYTF.

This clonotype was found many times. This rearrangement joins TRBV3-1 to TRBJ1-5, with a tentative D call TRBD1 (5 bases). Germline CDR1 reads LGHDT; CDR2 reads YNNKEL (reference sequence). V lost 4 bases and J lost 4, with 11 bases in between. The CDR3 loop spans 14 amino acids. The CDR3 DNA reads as TGTGCCAGCAGCCCCGAGACAGAAAATCAGCCCCAGCATTTT. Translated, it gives CASSPETENQPQHF.

The CDR3 region is CASSEYNEQYF. The CDR3 DNA reads as TGTGCCAGCAGTGAATACAATGAGCAGTATTTT. The chain joins TRBV2 to TRBJ2-3; D not certain. The CDR3 is 11 residues long. The V gene's germline CDR1 is SNHLY and CDR2 FYNNEI. V was clipped by 2 bases and J by 11 bases, with 8 bases between them. Variable domain in full (rest from reference TRBV2 and TRBJ2-3): EPEVTQTPSHQVTQMGQEVILRCVPISNHLYFYWYRQILGQKVEFLVSFYNNEISEKSEIFDDQFSVERPDGSNFTLKIRSTKLEDSAMYFCASSEYNEQYFGPGTRLTVL.

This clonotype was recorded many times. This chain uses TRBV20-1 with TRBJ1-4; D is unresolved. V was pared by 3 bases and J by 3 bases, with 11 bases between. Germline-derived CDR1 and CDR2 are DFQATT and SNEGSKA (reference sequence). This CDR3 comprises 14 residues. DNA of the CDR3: TGCAGTGCTAGCGGCAGCCCGGCTAATGAAAAACTGTTTTTT. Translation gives CSASGSPANEKLFF.

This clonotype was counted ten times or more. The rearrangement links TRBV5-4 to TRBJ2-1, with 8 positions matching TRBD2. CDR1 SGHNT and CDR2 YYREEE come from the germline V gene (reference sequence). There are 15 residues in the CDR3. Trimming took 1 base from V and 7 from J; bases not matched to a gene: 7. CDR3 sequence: CASSLRSGGPNEQFF. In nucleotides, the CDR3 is TGTGCCAGCAGCTTGCGGTCGGGAGGGCCGAATGAGCAGTTCTTC. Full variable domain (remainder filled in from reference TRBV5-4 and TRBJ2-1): ETGVTQSPTHLIKTRGQQVTLRCSSQSGHNTVSWYQQALGQGPQFIFQYYREEENGRGNFPPRFSGLQFPNYSSELNVNALELDDSALYLCASSLRSGGPNEQFFGPGTRLTVL.